This entry lists 12 T cell receptor beta chains sequenced from one sample in a study of blood T cell repertoires in COVID-19. Libraries were prepared by immunoSEQ multiplex PCR; TCRdb keeps only in-frame clonotypes and omits some of them. This table holds some 120,000 clones, roughly three quarters found once. The sequencing sample was made of peripheral blood. These receptors came from a man aged 40-49 years with active or convalescent COVID-19.

The CDR3 DNA follows: TGTGCCAGCAGCTTGGGGACTAGAATAGAGACCCAGTACTTC. Protein product: CASSLGTRIETQYF. This chain connects TRBV5-6 to TRBJ2-5, with 7 nucleotides matching TRBD2. This CDR3 has 14 amino acids. Germline-derived CDR1 and CDR2 are SGHDT and YYEEEE. Trimming at V came to 0 bases and at J to 4 bases, leaving 3 bases not matched to a gene.

This clone has only one observation. The V call is TRBV11-3, the J call TRBJ2-1; D ambiguous. The CDR3 has 13 amino acids. V was shortened by 5 bases and J by 7 bases, with 12 bases between the two germline ends. Germline CDR1 reads SGHNT; CDR2 reads YENEEA. The CDR3 loop is CASSPLVANEQFF. As DNA, the CDR3 is TGTGCCAGCAGCCCCTTAGTAGCAAATGAGCAGTTCTTC.

V is TRBV19 and J is TRBJ1-4; perhaps TRBD1 as D (6 bases). Trimming cost V 5 bases and J 7 bases, with 14 bases left between them. The germline V gene has CDR1 LNHDA and CDR2 SQIVND (reference sequence). The CDR3 extends over 14 amino acids. For the CDR3, the DNA is TGTGCCAGTAGTGTTCAGGGGACGTCTGAAAAACTGTTTTTT. Translated, it gives CASSVQGTSEKLFF.

The CDR3 protein is CASSLGQFTDTQYF. CDR3 bases: TGCGCCAGCAGCCTCGGACAGTTCACAGATACGCAGTATTTT. The chain joins TRBV5-1 to TRBJ2-3; D is perhaps TRBD1 (6 bases). Between the trimmed V and J ends, which lost 4 bases and 2 bases, there was a span of 11 bases. Germline CDR1 is SGHRS and CDR2 is YFSETQ. The CDR3 is 14 residues long.

The rearrangement uses TRBV19 and TRBJ1-6; 10 positions match TRBD1. The CDR3 loop spans 14 amino acids. The germline gives CDR1 LNHDA, CDR2 SQIVND (reference sequence). V dropped 6 bases and J dropped 11; count of bases not matched to a gene: 7. The CDR3 DNA reads as TGTGCCAGTAGAGGGGGACAGGGGAGACCACCCCTCCACTTT. This translates into CASRGGQGRPPLHF.

The chain combines TRBV27 with TRBJ1-4; no clear D. Trimming removed 5 bases at V and 0 bases at J, with 7 bases between. Germline lookup yields CDR1 MNHEY and CDR2 SMNVEV (reference sequence). The CDR3 spans 14 residues. The CDR3 bases are TGTGCCAGCAGTCCCCGTGCAACTAATGAAAAACTGTTTTTT. The encoded protein is CASSPRATNEKLFF.

The chain couples TRBV3-1 (or the pseudogene TRBV3-2) to TRBJ2-2; TRBD2 aligns across 7 bases. CDR1 is LGHDT, CDR2 YNNKEL, per germline (reference sequence). This CDR3 has 16 residues. V lost 3 bases and J lost 6; bases outside the gene matches: 10. CDR3 protein: CASSHHGLGSSGELFF. The DNA for the CDR3 is TGTGCCAGCAGCCACCATGGACTAGGTTCCTCCGGGGAGCTGTTTTTT.

The chain links TRBV28 to TRBJ2-2; 8 bases are shared with TRBD1. Germline V CDR1 and CDR2: MDHEN, SYDVKM. The J segment lost 8 bases and the V segment lost 5 bases, leaving 7 bases of the junction unmatched. This CDR3 spans 14 amino acids. CDR3 DNA sequence: TGTGCCAGCAGTCTGGACAGGGTGAGGGGGGAGCTGTTTTTT. Protein sequence: CASSLDRVRGELFF.

The chain couples TRBV14 to TRBJ1-6; D is undetermined. This CDR3 is built from 15 residues. Germline loops: CDR1 SGHDN, CDR2 FVKESK. The V gene lost 5 bases and the J gene lost 1 base, with 9 bases spanning the gap. The CDR3 is CASSSSSSYNSPLHF. The DNA of the CDR3 is TGTGCCAGCAGCAGTAGTAGTTCCTATAATTCACCCCTCCACTTT.

J is TRBJ2-1 and V is TRBV2, with a possible D match to TRBD2 (5 bases). CDR1 SNHLY and CDR2 FYNNEI come from the germline V gene. This CDR3 has 13 residues. V was clipped by 8 bases and J by 6 bases, with 14 bases between them. CDR3 loop: CASLADFSNEQFF. The CDR3 bases are TGTGCCAGCTTGGCGGACTTTTCCAATGAGCAGTTCTTC.

The chain carries TRBV28 and TRBJ1-5; TRBD1 might be the D (6 bases). Trimming removed 7 bases from V and 0 bases from J, with 10 bases in between. This CDR3 has 14 residues. Per the germline V gene, CDR1 is MDHEN and CDR2 is SYDVKM. The CDR3 is CASTADSSNQPQHF. CDR3 coding DNA: TGTGCCAGCACCGCGGACAGTAGCAATCAGCCCCAGCATTTT.

The chain links TRBV28 to TRBJ2-7; TRBD1 matches at 7 bases. Germline V CDR1 and CDR2: MDHEN, SYDVKM. CDR3 length: 13 residues. Trimming removed 8 bases from V and 1 base from J; junction bases left unmatched: 5. CDR3 residues: CASGSGQSYEQYF. The CDR3 nucleotides are TGTGCCAGCGGCTCGGGACAGTCCTACGAGCAGTACTTC.